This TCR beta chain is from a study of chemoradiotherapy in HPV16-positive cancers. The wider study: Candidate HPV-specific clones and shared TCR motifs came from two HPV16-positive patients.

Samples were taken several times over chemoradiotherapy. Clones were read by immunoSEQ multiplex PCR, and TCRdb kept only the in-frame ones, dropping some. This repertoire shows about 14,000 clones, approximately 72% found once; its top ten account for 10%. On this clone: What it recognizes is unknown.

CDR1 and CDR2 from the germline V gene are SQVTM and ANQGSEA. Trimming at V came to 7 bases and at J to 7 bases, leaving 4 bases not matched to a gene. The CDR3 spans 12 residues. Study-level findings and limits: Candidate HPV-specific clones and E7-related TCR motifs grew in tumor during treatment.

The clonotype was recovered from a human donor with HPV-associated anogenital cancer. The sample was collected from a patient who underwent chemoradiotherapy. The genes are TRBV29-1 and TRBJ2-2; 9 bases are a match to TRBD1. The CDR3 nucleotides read TGCAGCGCGGGACAGGGAGGCGGGGAGCTGTTTTTT. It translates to CSAGQGGGELFF.